A single sample gave rise to the 15 T cell receptor beta chains below, sequenced in a study of T cells in Graves' hyperthyroidism and ophthalmopathy. Researchers took RNA transcripts and amplified the TCR beta CDR3 regions from them. Carried out on the TCR CDR3, a first-round RT-PCR used the HTBI primer set. TCRdb processed the multiplex PCR reads anew with MiXCR; each CDR3 protein has one entry. Of approximately 510,000 distinct CDR3 sequences in the sample, around 21% were seen once. The specimen sequenced was blood. The receptor source for this set is a man in his late teens or twenties with Graves' hyperthyroidism.

Ten or more counts support this clonotype. The gene calls are TRBV2 and TRBJ1-5; D is unclear. Germline CDR1 reads SNHLY; CDR2 reads FYNNEI. Trimming cost V 7 bases and J 0 bases, with 13 bases left between them. This CDR3 region has 15 residues. This chain's CDR3 is CASTGAQISNQPQHF. Written as DNA, the CDR3 is TGTGCCAGCACCGGAGCTCAGATTAGCAATCAGCCCCAGCATTTT. Full variable domain (missing parts from reference TRBV2 and TRBJ1-5): EPEVTQTPSHQVTQMGQEVILRCVPISNHLYFYWYRQILGQKVEFLVSFYNNEISEKSEIFDDQFSVERPDGSNFTLKIRSTKLEDSAMYFCASTGAQISNQPQHFGDGTRLSIL.

The sample holds many counts of this clonotype. V is TRBV30 and J is TRBJ2-7; D is unclear. The V and J ends lost 0 bases and 3 bases respectively, with 6 bases between them. The CDR3 is 12 residues long. The germline V gene encodes CDR1 GTSNPN and CDR2 SVGIG (reference sequence). The CDR3 sequence: CAWSVGHYEQYF. CDR3 in DNA: TGTGCCTGGAGTGTAGGCCACTACGAGCAGTACTTC.

The rearrangement joins TRBV6-2 or TRBV6-3 to TRBJ1-1; possibly TRBD1 for D (5 bases). The germline CDR1 and CDR2 sequences are MNHEY and SVGEGT. CDR3 size: 20 residues. The V end was cut by 2 bases, the J end by 4 bases, with 29 bases between. CDR3 coding DNA: TGTGCCAGCAGTTACGGAATTAAGGGACCTCCGCACTATGAACGCACTGAAGCTTTCTTT. Protein sequence: CASSYGIKGPPHYERTEAFF.

The rearrangement joins TRBV20-1 to TRBJ2-2; 15 bases align to TRBD2. Germline V lookup: CDR1 DFQATT, CDR2 SNEGSKA (reference sequence). CDR3 length equals 18 residues. Trimming removed 6 bases from V and 5 bases from J; junction bases left unmatched: 13. CDR3 DNA: TGCAGTGCCCGGACTAGCGGGGGGGCGGGTATGAGAACCGGGGAGCTGTTTTTT. Translation: CSARTSGGAGMRTGELFF.

There are a few counts of this clonotype. V usage is TRBV11-2 and J usage is TRBJ2-5; D ambiguous. Germline values: CDR1 SGHAT, CDR2 FQNNGV. This CDR3 contains 14 residues. V shed 5 bases and J shed 0 bases, with 10 bases lying between them. The CDR3 spells CASSPLMYQETQYF. The CDR3 DNA follows: TGTGCCAGCAGCCCGCTTATGTACCAAGAGACCCAGTACTTC.

To note about this clonotype: No conserved phenylalanine or tryptophan is present at the end of the CDR3, so a read error is the likely explanation. V gene TRBV12-3 or TRBV12-4 combines with J gene TRBJ1-2, with 8 bases identical to TRBD1. The CDR3 totals 16 residues. V shed 4 bases and J 7 bases; nucleotides not matched to a gene: 14. The CDR3 sequence: CASSCFPDRGIGGYTY. DNA for the CDR3: TGTGCCAGCAGTTGTTTCCCAGACAGGGGAATTGGTGGCTACACCTAC.

The V and J genes are TRBV28 and TRBJ2-2, with a weak D call TRBD1 (5 bases). Trimming removed 7 bases from V and 4 bases from J, with 13 bases in between. CDR3 size: 14 residues. CDR1 and CDR2 from the germline V gene are MDHEN and SYDVKM. The CDR3 loop reads CASKGVVGTGELFF. The CDR3 DNA follows: TGTGCCAGCAAAGGGGTTGTGGGCACCGGGGAGCTGTTTTTT.

This clonotype was recorded at least ten times. This chain joins TRBV4-1 and TRBJ1-5; D is ambiguous. Trimming stripped 0 bases from V and 4 bases from J, with 7 bases between. The CDR3 covers 14 residues. In germline, CDR1 is MGHRA, CDR2 YSYEKL. The CDR3 DNA sequence: TGCGCCAGCAGCCAAGACACCCCGAATCAGCCCCAGCATTTT. It is translated as CASSQDTPNQPQHF.

Many counts were recorded for this clonotype. The chain couples TRBV12-3 or TRBV12-4 to TRBJ1-6; D gene uncertain. Trimming pared 6 bases from V and 6 bases from J, leaving 18 bases between. CDR3 length: 16 residues. The CDR3 DNA reads as TGTGCCAGCAGACGGGAGGCTATAGGCCCTAATTCACCCCTCCACTTT. As protein: CASRREAIGPNSPLHF.

This clonotype turned up a few times. The chain recombines TRBV12-3 or TRBV12-4 with TRBJ1-2; 7 bases align to TRBD1. V trimming: 6 bases; J trimming: 8 bases; junction bases outside the gene matches: 6. The CDR3 runs to 12 residues. CDR3 DNA sequence: TGTGCCAGCAGCAGGTCGGACAGGGGCTACACCTTC. Its protein is CASSRSDRGYTF.

This clonotype was counted only a few times. The chain carries TRBV20-1 and TRBJ1-1; the D gene is possibly TRBD1 (5 bases). Germline V gives CDR1 DFQATT, CDR2 SNEGSKA (reference sequence). The CDR3 totals 14 residues. V lost 3 bases and J 1 base, leaving 12 bases between the germline ends. The chain's CDR3 is CSASRVTSNTEAFF. CDR3 coding DNA: TGCAGTGCTAGCAGGGTCACCTCGAACACTGAAGCTTTCTTT.

About this clonotype itself: This may be a read error, as it is one base from a much larger clone. The chain uses TRBV6-1 and TRBJ1-2, with D unresolved. The germline V gene encodes CDR1 MNHNS and CDR2 SASEGT. This CDR3 has 13 residues. Trimming took off 7 bases at V and 4 bases at J, with 13 bases between the two ends. CDR3 DNA sequence: TGTGCCAGCACTCCCGGGCAACTCTATGGCTACACCTTC. Its protein product is CASTPGQLYGYTF.

This clonotype was counted many times. The V and J genes are TRBV28 and TRBJ1-6, with TRBD1 matching 8 bases. J lost 9 bases, V lost 3 bases, and 7 bases had no gene match. CDR1 and CDR2 from the germline V gene are MDHEN and SYDVKM. The CDR3 contains 15 residues. The chain's CDR3 is CASSLPGQGGSPLHF. The CDR3 bases are TGTGCCAGCAGTTTGCCCGGACAGGGAGGTTCACCCCTCCACTTT. The full variable domain, in which reference TRBV28 and TRBJ1-6 provide the parts outside the CDR3, is DVKVTQSSRYLVKRTGEKVFLECVQDMDHENMFWYRQDPGLGLRLIYFSYDVKMKEKGDIPEGYSVSREKKERFSLILESASTNQTSMYLCASSLPGQGGSPLHFGNGTRLTVT.

This clonotype has ten or more counts. In nucleotides, the CDR3 is TGCAGTTTGACGGCGGGGGGCCTTGTAAAGACCCAGTACTTC. Protein sequence: CSLTAGGLVKTQYF. V is TRBV20-1 and J is TRBJ2-5; 8 bases align to TRBD2. With 8 bases clipped from V and 6 bases from J, the junction kept 14 bases outside the gene matches. Per the germline V gene, CDR1 is DFQATT and CDR2 is SNEGSKA (reference sequence). This CDR3 region has 14 residues.

This clonotype was found many times. The rearrangement uses TRBV6-2 or TRBV6-3 and TRBJ2-7, with 12 bases lining up with TRBD2. Unmatched junction bases numbered 16, after V lost 5 bases and J lost 2 bases. Germline V gene sequence: CDR1 MNHEY, CDR2 SVGEGT. The length of the CDR3 is 19 residues. The CDR3, as DNA: TGTGCCAGCAGTCCTCTCGATATAGGACTAGCGGGGACCCCCTACGAGCAGTACTTC. This codes for CASSPLDIGLAGTPYEQYF.